This TCR beta chain stems from a study of T cells in Graves' hyperthyroidism and ophthalmopathy. What was amplified from RNA transcripts were TCR beta CDR3 regions. In the first-round RT-PCR of the TCR CDR3, the HTBI primer set was used. TCRdb reprocessed the multiplex PCR reads with MiXCR, giving one entry per CDR3 protein. The sample carries more than 500,000 distinct CDR3 sequences, approximately 15% recorded once. Deletions cut 0 bases from V and 1 base from J, with 6 bases between. Germline lookup yields CDR1 MNHNS and CDR2 SASEGT. CDR3 length equals 14 residues. The sample holds a few counts of this clonotype.

The sample consisted of blood. This receptor was taken from a woman between 40 and 50 years old with Graves' hyperthyroidism. This chain connects TRBV6-1 to TRBJ2-5, with unresolved D. The CDR3 spells CASSEAGIQETQYF. CDR3 nucleotides: TGTGCCAGCAGTGAAGCTGGGATCCAAGAGACCCAGTACTTC.